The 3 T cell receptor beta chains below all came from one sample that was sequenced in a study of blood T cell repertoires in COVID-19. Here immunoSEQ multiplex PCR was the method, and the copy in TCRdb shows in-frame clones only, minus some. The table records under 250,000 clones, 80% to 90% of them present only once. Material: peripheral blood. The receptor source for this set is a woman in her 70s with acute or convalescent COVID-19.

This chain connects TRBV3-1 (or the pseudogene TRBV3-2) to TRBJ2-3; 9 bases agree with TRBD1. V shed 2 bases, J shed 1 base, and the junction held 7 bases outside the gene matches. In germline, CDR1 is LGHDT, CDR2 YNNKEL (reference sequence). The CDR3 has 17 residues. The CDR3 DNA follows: TGTGCCAGCAGCCAACCCAGGACAGGGGCCGGCACAGATACGCAGTATTTT. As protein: CASSQPRTGAGTDTQYF.

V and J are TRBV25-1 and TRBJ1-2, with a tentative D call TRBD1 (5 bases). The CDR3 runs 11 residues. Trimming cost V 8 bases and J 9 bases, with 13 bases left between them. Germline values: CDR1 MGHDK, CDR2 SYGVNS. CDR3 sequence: CASLAGVRYTF. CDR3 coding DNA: TGTGCCAGCTTGGCGGGGGTTCGCTACACCTTC.

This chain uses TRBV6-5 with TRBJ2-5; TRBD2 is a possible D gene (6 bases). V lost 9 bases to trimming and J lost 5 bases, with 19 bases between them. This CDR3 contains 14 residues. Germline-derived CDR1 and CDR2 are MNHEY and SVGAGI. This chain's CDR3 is CASKGGGARETQYF. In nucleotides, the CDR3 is TGTGCCAGTAAAGGAGGAGGGGCTCGGGAGACCCAGTACTTC.